Listed here are 18 T cell receptor beta chains from one sample, sequenced in a study of OX40 agonist ivuxolimab in advanced cancers. Sequenced by immunoSEQ multiplex PCR; TCRdb stores in-frame clones only, minus some. The top ten hold around 1.6% of the sample, which has more than 80,000 clones, around 87% seen once. Sequencing was performed on CD4+ or CD8+ T cells sorted from blood, taken in a trial of the OX40 agonist ivuxolimab. The receptors were sampled from an adult with an advanced solid tumor such as melanoma, head and neck, liver or kidney cancer.

The rearrangement uses TRBV5-1 and TRBJ2-1, with 15 positions matching TRBD2. This CDR3 region has 16 residues. The V gene's germline CDR1 is SGHRS and CDR2 YFSETQ. The junction had 5 bases not matched to a gene; V was cut back by 2 bases and J by 8 bases. CDR3 loop: CASSFRTSGGAHEQFF. The CDR3 DNA follows: TGCGCCAGCAGCTTTCGGACTAGCGGGGGGGCCCATGAGCAGTTCTTC.

The chain uses TRBV7-9 and TRBJ2-4, with 12 bases identical to TRBD2. This CDR3 has 18 residues. V was pared by 5 bases and J by 0 bases, with 8 bases of the junction left unmatched. Germline CDR1 is SEHNR and CDR2 is FQNEAQ (reference sequence). CDR3 in DNA: TGTGCCAGCAGCCCCCGGGCTAGCGGGAGGGAAGCCAAAAACATTCAGTACTTC. Its protein is CASSPRASGREAKNIQYF.

This rearrangement joins TRBV18 to TRBJ2-1; 13 bases agree with TRBD2. J was trimmed by 9 bases and V by 3 bases; bases with no gene match: 5. Germline lookup yields CDR1 KGHSH and CDR2 LQKENI. This CDR3 has 15 residues. This CDR3 reads CASSPGLAGTGEQFF. The CDR3 bases are TGTGCCAGCTCACCGGGACTAGCGGGGACGGGTGAGCAGTTCTTC.

J is TRBJ2-7 and V is TRBV7-2; TRBD2 agrees at 8 bases. Per the germline V gene, CDR1 is SGHTA and CDR2 is FQGNSA. The length of the CDR3 is 12 residues. The J segment lost 3 bases and the V segment lost 5 bases, leaving 0 bases of the junction unmatched. The CDR3 region has the DNA TGTGCCAGCAGCGGGACTAGCTACGAGCAGTACTTC. Translation: CASSGTSYEQYF.

Turning to this clone: Sequence at one end of the junction differs from germline and may be a read error. The gene calls are TRBV6-1 and TRBJ2-1, with D perhaps being TRBD1 or TRBD2 (5 bases each). Looked up from germline, CDR1 is MNHNS and CDR2 is SASEGT. The CDR3 covers 15 residues. Here the CDR3 DNA reads TGTGCCAGCAGTCCCGGGACCCATGCATACAATCAGCAGTTCTTC. As protein: CASSPGTHAYNQQFF.

This chain connects TRBV21-1 to TRBJ2-7; TRBD1 is taken as the D call from the table, unchecked against the DNA. TRBV21-1 has pseudogene status. This CDR3 comprises 16 residues. CDR3 in amino acids: CASSKERRTGAYEQYF. The CDR3 DNA sequence: TGTGCCAGCAGCAAAGAACGGCGGACAGGGGCTTACGAGCAGTACTTC.

The V call is TRBV4-3, the J call TRBJ2-2, with D uncertain. Deletions cut 1 base from V and 6 bases from J, with 6 bases between. CDR3 size: 13 residues. Germline CDR1 LGHNA, CDR2 YSLEER. The CDR3 DNA reads as TGCGCCAGCAGCCAAGTTGTGGCCGGGGAGCTGTTTTTT. Residues: CASSQVVAGELFF.

V is TRBV19 and J is TRBJ1-5, with D possibly matching TRBD1 (5 bases). CDR3 length: 15 residues. Germline loops: CDR1 LNHDA, CDR2 SQIVND (reference sequence). The V and J ends lost 5 bases and 6 bases respectively, with 17 bases between them. CDR3 loop: CASSPSTSGLQPQHF. CDR3 nucleotides: TGTGCCAGTAGTCCCTCGACATCGGGGCTTCAGCCCCAGCATTTT.

This clone has just one count. The chain links TRBV11-2 to TRBJ1-3; D is unclear. Trimming cost V 6 bases and J 0 bases, with 12 bases left between them. The CDR3 consists of 15 residues. Per the germline V gene, CDR1 is SGHAT and CDR2 is FQNNGV. The DNA for the CDR3 is TGTGCCAGCAGTCCTGTGGCAAACTCTGGAAACACCATATATTTT. Its translation: CASSPVANSGNTIYF.

This sequence joins TRBV29-1 and TRBJ2-2; 10 bases fit TRBD1. The CDR3 totals 14 residues. The germline CDR1 and CDR2 sequences are SQVTM and ANQGSEA. Unmatched junction bases numbered 8, after V lost 6 bases and J lost 7 bases. Here the CDR3 DNA reads TGCAGCGTCGACGGGACAGGGGTTGGCGGGGAGCTGTTTTTT. Protein sequence: CSVDGTGVGGELFF.

This sequence joins TRBV7-2 and TRBJ2-3, with 13 bases lining up with TRBD2. V trimming: 5 bases; J trimming: 6 bases; junction bases outside the gene matches: 2. The CDR3 length is 14 residues. Germline V CDR1 and CDR2: SGHTA, FQGNSA. This CDR3 is CASSPGLAGDTQYF. Written as DNA, the CDR3 is TGTGCCAGCAGCCCGGGACTAGCGGGGGATACGCAGTATTTT. The variable domain in full, with the rest retrieved from reference TRBV7-2 and TRBJ2-3, is GAGVSQSPSNKVTEKGKDVELRCDPISGHTALYWYRQSLGQGLEFLIYFQGNSAPDKSGLPSDRFSAERTGGSVSTLTIQRTQQEDSAVYLCASSPGLAGDTQYFGPGTRLTVL.

The chain has TRBV5-5 and TRBJ2-3; TRBD1 matches at 9 bases. The length of the CDR3 is 17 residues. Germline V lookup: CDR1 SGHKS, CDR2 YYEKEE (reference sequence). Losses at the gene ends were 0 bases for V and 2 bases for J; bases not matched to a gene: 7. The CDR3 loop reads CASSLDPGQGPTDTQYF. The DNA of the CDR3 is TGTGCCAGCAGCTTGGACCCGGGACAGGGTCCCACAGATACGCAGTATTTT.

The V call is TRBV6-5, the J call TRBJ1-2; TRBD1 aligns across 8 bases. V was pared by 7 bases and J by 7 bases, with 5 bases of the junction left unmatched. The CDR3 contains 12 residues. Germline V gene sequence: CDR1 MNHEY, CDR2 SVGAGI. The CDR3 bases are TGTGCCAGCACCAGGGGGCCAGGTGGCTACACCTTC. This codes for CASTRGPGGYTF.

The CDR3 loop is CASGPRGNTQETQYF. The CDR3 DNA is TGTGCCAGCGGTCCCCGGGGGAATACCCAAGAGACCCAGTACTTC. The genes are TRBV9 and TRBJ2-5, with D possibly being TRBD2 (6 bases). Per germline, CDR1 SGDLS and CDR2 YYNGEE. CDR3 size: 15 residues. V was shortened by 7 bases and J by 1 base, with 17 bases between the two germline ends.

The CDR3 spells CASSYWGQRTDTQYF. The CDR3 nucleotides read TGCGCCAGCAGCTACTGGGGACAGAGAACAGATACGCAGTATTTT. The chain uses TRBV5-1 and TRBJ2-3, with TRBD1 matching over 7 bases. J was trimmed by 3 bases and V by 3 bases; bases with no gene match: 7. Looked up from germline, CDR1 is SGHRS and CDR2 is YFSETQ. The CDR3 loop spans 15 amino acids.

This chain joins TRBV5-6 and TRBJ2-1; 9 bases line up with TRBD2. Trimming at V came to 4 bases and at J to 8 bases, leaving 7 bases not matched to a gene. CDR3 length: 14 amino acids. Germline lookup yields CDR1 SGHDT and CDR2 YYEEEE. The CDR3 DNA reads TGTGCCAGCAGCCCCGGGACTAGCTTCTATGAGCAGTTCTTC. Encoded protein: CASSPGTSFYEQFF.

CDR3 protein: CASSQGEGHNTGELFF. CDR3 in DNA: TGCGCCAGCAGCCAAGGGGAGGGACACAACACCGGGGAGCTGTTTTTT. This rearrangement joins TRBV4-3 to TRBJ2-2, with D tentatively TRBD2 (7 bases). Germline V lookup: CDR1 LGHNA, CDR2 YSLEER. The CDR3 spans 16 residues. V was shortened by 1 base and J by 2 bases, with 11 bases between the two germline ends.

The chain has TRBV18 and TRBJ2-7; a possible D gene is TRBD1 (6 bases). V was shortened by 0 bases and J by 5 bases, with 14 bases between the two germline ends. From germline, CDR1 is KGHSH and CDR2 LQKENI. The CDR3 has 15 residues. CDR3 residues: CASSPPRQGNHEQYF. The CDR3 nucleotides are TGTGCCAGCTCACCACCGAGGCAGGGGAATCACGAGCAGTACTTC.